This is a list of T cell receptor beta chains from one sample in a study of cytomegalovirus exposure and HLA in healthy donors. TCRdb's copy holds only in-frame clones and misses some; the assay was immunoSEQ multiplex PCR. The repertoire holds about 150,000 clones, with 80% to 90% as singletons. The sequencing input was PBMCs. The receptors originated from a woman between 18 and 30 years old in good health and CMV-seronegative. Each CDR3 is given with its conserved first and last residue. Fields, in order: D gene, clone size, J gene, V gene, CDR3 protein, CDR3 DNA. The D gene is left open where the match is weak. Size tells how often a clone was seen (once, few, many) or the class of an expanded clone, and some rows leave it out.

TRBD2 . TRBJ2-5 TRBV5-4 CASSVTSGSTQETQYF TGTGCCAGCAGCGTTACTAGCGGGAGCACCCAAGAGACCCAGTACTTC
. . TRBJ2-7 TRBV30 CAWGQLYEQYF TGTGCCTGGGGACAGCTCTACGAGCAGTACTTC
TRBD1 . TRBJ2-7 TRBV7-9 CASSQRPGQGLGEQYF TGTGCCAGCAGCCAACGACCGGGACAGGGGTTAGGGGAGCAGTACTTC
. . TRBJ2-3 TRBV6-5 CASSYFGAADTQYF TGTGCCAGCAGTTACTTTGGGGCCGCAGATACGCAGTATTTT
TRBD2 . TRBJ2-5 TRBV5-1 CASSPGLAGDFETQYF TGCGCCAGCAGCCCGGGACTAGCGGGGGATTTCGAGACCCAGTACTTC
. . TRBJ1-1 TRBV18 CASSPGTPNTEAFF TGTGCCAGCTCACCTGGGACACCGAACACTGAAGCTTTCTTT
TRBD1 . TRBJ2-7 TRBV9 CASSVGGQPNEQYF TGTGCCAGCAGCGTAGGGGGACAGCCAAACGAGCAGTACTTC
TRBD1 . TRBJ1-2 TRBV6-1 CASSRAGTVYGYTF TGTGCCAGCAGTCGAGCTGGGACAGTCTATGGCTACACCTTC
. few TRBJ2-7 TRBV2 CASRTTGATYEQYF TGTGCCAGCAGGACGACAGGTGCAACCTACGAGCAGTACTTC
TRBD2 . TRBJ2-3 TRBV27 CASSLSPGLALTDTQYF TGTGCCAGCAGTTTATCGCCGGGACTAGCCCTCACAGATACGCAGTATTTT
. few TRBJ1-1 TRBV7-9 CASSFLGPDTEAFF TGTGCCAGCAGCTTCCTGGGGCCTGACACTGAAGCTTTCTTT
TRBD1 . TRBJ2-6 TRBV28 CASSLGTGVSGANVLTF TGTGCCAGCAGTTTAGGGACAGGCGTCTCTGGGGCCAACGTCCTGACTTTC
. . TRBJ1-1 TRBV9 CASSVEGTVQMNTEAFF TGTGCCAGCAGCGTAGAAGGTACAGTTCAAATGAACACTGAAGCTTTCTTT
. . TRBJ2-1 TRBV5-1 CASSLGGIWVGNEQFF TGCGCCAGCAGCTTGGGAGGAATTTGGGTAGGCAATGAGCAGTTCTTC
. . TRBJ1-6 TRBV11-2 CASSPPGEPSPLHF TGTGCCAGCAGCCCCCCGGGAGAACCTTCACCCCTCCACTTT
. . TRBJ2-7 TRBV27 CASSLSKSYEQYF TGTGCCAGCAGTTTATCGAAGTCCTACGAGCAGTACTTC
. few TRBJ2-2 TRBV27 CASRLARNTGELFF TGTGCCAGCAGACTTGCGAGAAACACCGGGGAGCTGTTTTTT
. . TRBJ1-2 TRBV5-4 CASSLVQNGYTF TGTGCCAGCAGCTTGGTACAGAATGGCTACACCTTC
. . TRBJ1-2 TRBV29-1 CSVRDSYGYTF TGCAGCGTCCGGGATTCCTATGGCTACACCTTC
TRBD1 . TRBJ2-2 TRBV10-3 CAISLSGTGDTGELFF TGTGCCATCAGTCTTTCAGGGACAGGAGACACCGGGGAGCTGTTTTTT
. . TRBJ1-1 TRBV5-1 CASSLHSNSEAFF TGCGCCAGCAGCTTACACAGTAACAGCGAAGCTTTCTTT
. medium-sized TRBJ2-2 TRBV6-1 CASSDGTLNTGELFF TGTGCCAGCAGTGACGGGACTCTGAACACCGGGGAGCTGTTTTTT
. . TRBJ1-3 TRBV19 CASSTTVSSGNTIYF TGTGCCAGTAGTACCACAGTCTCCTCTGGAAACACCATATATTTT
. . TRBJ1-3 TRBV15 CATSRDRVHTGNTIYF TGTGCCACCAGCAGAGATCGGGTTCACACTGGAAACACCATATATTTT
TRBD1 . TRBJ1-5 TRBV18 CASSLRPGTGNNNQPQHF TGTGCCAGCTCCCTCAGGCCCGGGACAGGGAACAACAATCAGCCCCAGCATTTT
. . TRBJ2-7 TRBV6-5 CASSYPGAHEQYF TGTGCCAGCAGTTACCCGGGAGCGCACGAGCAGTACTTC
. once TRBJ2-7 TRBV4-2 CASSQDGGGTYEQYF TGTGCCAGCAGCCAAGACGGGGGAGGCACCTACGAGCAGTACTTC
TRBD1 . TRBJ1-3 TRBV6-6 CASSLDRASGNTIYF TGTGCCAGCAGTTTGGACAGGGCATCTGGAAACACCATATATTTT
TRBD2 . TRBJ2-1 TRBV6-6 CASSYSGAGGRNEQFF TGTGCCAGCAGTTACTCTGGGGCGGGGGGTCGGAATGAGCAGTTCTTC
. . TRBJ1-2 TRBV28 CAATSGVNAAYGYTF TGTGCCGCTACGTCCGGGGTCAACGCCGCATATGGCTACACCTTC
TRBD1 once TRBJ1-2 TRBV7-9 CASSLADRSYGYTF TGTGCCAGCAGCTTAGCGGACAGGTCCTATGGCTACACCTTC
. . TRBJ2-6 TRBV7-9 CASSLDSFSGANVLTF TGTGCCAGCAGCTTAGACAGTTTCTCTGGGGCCAACGTCCTGACTTTC
. . TRBJ2-7 TRBV28 CASSRRTPAQYF TGTGCCAGCAGTCGTCGGACACCCGCACAGTACTTC
TRBD1 . TRBJ1-2 TRBV27 CASSLKNPGQGVGYTF TGTGCCAGCAGTTTAAAGAATCCGGGACAGGGGGTTGGCTACACCTTC
TRBD1 few TRBJ1-4 TRBV6-6 CASSNAGTGGEKLFF TGTGCCAGCAGTAACGCCGGGACAGGGGGTGAAAAACTGTTTTTT
TRBD1 . TRBJ1-2 TRBV28 CASSFDREVLGGYTF TGTGCCAGCAGTTTCGACAGGGAGGTGCTCGGTGGCTACACCTTC
TRBD1 . TRBJ2-3 TRBV6-4 CASSARDSSTDTQYF TGTGCCAGCAGCGCCCGGGACAGTAGCACAGATACGCAGTATTTT
. . TRBJ1-1 TRBV5-1 CASSSEIGRYEAFF TGCGCCAGCAGCTCGGAAATTGGGAGGTATGAAGCTTTCTTT
TRBD2 . TRBJ2-7 TRBV9 CASSPGGASGGEQYF TGTGCCAGCAGCCCGGGGGGGGCTAGCGGGGGCGAGCAGTACTTC
TRBD2 . TRBJ2-1 TRBV28 CASSLGGRALNEQFF TGTGCCAGCAGTTTAGGGGGGAGGGCCCTTAATGAGCAGTTCTTC
. . TRBJ2-7 TRBV12-2 CASRRGVRYEQYF TGTGCAAGTCGGCGGGGGGTTCGTTATGAGCAGTACTTC
. . TRBJ1-1 TRBV6-5 CASSQGLEAFF TGTGCCAGCAGTCAGGGGCTTGAAGCTTTCTTT
. once TRBJ2-1 TRBV28 CASSFLLLRHEQFF TGTGCCAGCAGTTTTTTACTCCTTAGACACGAGCAGTTCTTC
. . TRBJ1-5 TRBV2 CASSTTRYSNQPQHF TGTGCCAGCAGTACTACGCGTTATAGCAATCAGCCCCAGCATTTT